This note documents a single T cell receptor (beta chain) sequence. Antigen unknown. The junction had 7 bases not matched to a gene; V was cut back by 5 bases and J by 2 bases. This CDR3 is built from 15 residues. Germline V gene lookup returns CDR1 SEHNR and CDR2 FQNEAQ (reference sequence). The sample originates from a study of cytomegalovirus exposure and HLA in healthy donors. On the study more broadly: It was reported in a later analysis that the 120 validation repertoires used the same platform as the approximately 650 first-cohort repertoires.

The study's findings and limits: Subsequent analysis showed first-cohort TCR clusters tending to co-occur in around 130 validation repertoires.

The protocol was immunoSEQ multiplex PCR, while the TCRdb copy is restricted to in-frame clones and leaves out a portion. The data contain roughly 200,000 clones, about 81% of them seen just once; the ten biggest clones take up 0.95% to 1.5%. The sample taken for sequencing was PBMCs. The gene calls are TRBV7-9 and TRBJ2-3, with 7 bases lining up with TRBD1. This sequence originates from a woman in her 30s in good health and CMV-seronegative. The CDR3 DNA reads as TGTGCCAGCAGCGACGGTGGACAGGCCACAGATACGCAGTATTTT. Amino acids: CASSDGGQATDTQYF.